This is a list of T cell receptor beta chains from one sample in a study of neurological immune-mediated disorders. MiXCR, run by TCRdb on the 5' RACE reads, gives a single entry per CDR3 protein. The sample carries tens of thousands of distinct CDR3 sequences, about a tenth recorded once. The sample consisted of PBMCs. All receptors derive from a man aged 30 to 45 in good health. CDR3s include the opening cysteine and the closing phenylalanine or tryptophan. Fields, in order: clone size, J gene, V gene, D gene, CDR3 DNA, CDR3 protein. The D gene is left open where the match is weak. Some rows have no size entry. The others give once, few or many, or a class for an expanded clone.

many TRBJ2-2 TRBV7-3 . TGTGCCAGCAGCTTAACCGAATTAAGGGCCGGGGAGCTGTTTTTT CASSLTELRAGELFF
many TRBJ2-4 TRBV21-1 . TGTGCCAGCAGCAAAGGGACTAGCGGGAGCTTAGCCAAAAACATTCAGTACTTC CASSKGTSGSLAKNIQYF
many TRBJ2-7 TRBV21-1 . TGTGCCAGCAGCAGCAGGGGGCGGCGGATGGGGGAGCAGTACTTC CASSSRGRRMGEQYF
many TRBJ1-1 TRBV10-3 . TGTGCCATCAGTGAAGGTGGGAACACTGAAGCTTTCTTT CAISEGGNTEAFF
. TRBJ2-2 TRBV12-3/TRBV12-4 TRBD1 TGTGCCAGCAGGAAGGGACAGGGTGCCACCGGGGACCTGTTTTTT CASRKGQGATGDLFF
. TRBJ2-7 TRBV5-1 TRBD1 TGCGCCAGCAGCACCCGACAGGGGATGGGCTACGAGCAGTACTTC CASSTRQGMGYEQYF
many TRBJ1-5 TRBV12-3/TRBV12-4 . TGTGCCAGCATGGGTGAGAGCAATCAGCCCCAGCATTTT CASMGESNQPQHF
many TRBJ2-1 TRBV20-1 . TGCAGTGCTATGAGGGGGTACAATGAGCAGTTCTTC CSAMRGYNEQFF
many TRBJ2-1 TRBV29-1 TRBD1 TGCAGCGTTGAGGGGGCGGCAGGGGGCTCGGCGAATGAGCAGTTCTTC CSVEGAAGGSANEQFF
many TRBJ2-5 TRBV7-2 . TGTGCCAGCAGCTCCTCAGGGTTACGGGAGACCCAGTACTTC CASSSSGLRETQYF
many TRBJ1-1 TRBV20-1 . TGCAGTGCTCCCAGGGGCCGGGACACTGAAGCTTTCTTT CSAPRGRDTEAFF
. TRBJ2-6 TRBV6-1 TRBD1 TGTGCCAGCAGAGGGACAGGACCTACAAGCTCTGGGGCCAACGTCCTGACTTTC CASRGTGPTSSGANVLTF
many TRBJ2-7 TRBV29-1 TRBD1 TGCAGCGTGGGACAGGGGGACTACGAGCAGTACTTC CSVGQGDYEQYF
. TRBJ2-2 TRBV6-5 . TGTGCCAGCAGCCCCGGGACAAATTCGATCAAGCGGGACACCGGGGAGCTGTTTTTT CASSPGTNSIKRDTGELFF
many TRBJ2-1 TRBV2 TRBD2 TGTGCCAGCCTACTAGCGGGAATTTACAATGAGCAGTTCTTC CASLLAGIYNEQFF
many TRBJ2-5 TRBV11-2 TRBD2 TGTGCCAGCAGCCCTCGTGGCGCTAGCGGGGTAGAGACCCAGTACTTC CASSPRGASGVETQYF
many TRBJ2-1 TRBV12-3/TRBV12-4 . TGTGCCAGCAGTTTGATGGTTCGCGGGGAGCAGTTCTTC CASSLMVRGEQFF
many TRBJ2-1 TRBV7-2 TRBD1 TGTGCCAGCAGCATCGGGACAGGCAATGAGCAGTTCTTC CASSIGTGNEQFF
many TRBJ2-5 TRBV7-9 TRBD1 TGTGCCAGCAGCCCGGGGCGAGGGGGCGAAGAGACCCAGTACTTC CASSPGRGGEETQYF
many TRBJ2-1 TRBV5-1 TRBD2 TGCGCCAGCAGCTTGTTTTTAGCGGGAGGGCTTGATGAGCAGTTCTTC CASSLFLAGGLDEQFF
many TRBJ2-5 TRBV28 . TGTGCCAGCAGTTTAGAAAGTTGGGGGACAGAGACCCAGTACTTC CASSLESWGTETQYF
many TRBJ2-5 TRBV5-1 . TGCGCCAGCAGCTTGGCTCCGGAAGAGACCCAGTACTTC CASSLAPEETQYF
. TRBJ2-2 TRBV7-3 . TGTGCCAGCAGCCAGGCAAACACCGGGGAGCTGTTTTTT CASSQANTGELFF
many TRBJ1-3 TRBV9 . TGTGCCAGCAGCGGACAGAAGAGCTCTGGAAACACCATATATTTT CASSGQKSSGNTIYF
few TRBJ2-1 TRBV7-3 . TGTGCCAGCAGCTTAACCCGGGCAGAGTACAATGAGCAGTTCTTC CASSLTRAEYNEQFF
few TRBJ2-7 TRBV19 . TGTGCCAGTAGTATCTCGGTGAGCAACGAGCAGTACTTC CASSISVSNEQYF
many TRBJ2-3 TRBV20-1 . TGCAGTGCTCCTACAGGGACCGGGACTAGCACAGATACGCAGTATTTT CSAPTGTGTSTDTQYF
many TRBJ1-6 TRBV4-2 . TGTGCCAGCACCCCATATGGGGATTTTAATTCACCCCTCCACTTT CASTPYGDFNSPLHF
few TRBJ2-2 TRBV7-2 . TGTGCCAGCAGCCACTACGCCGAGATAGTCGGTCTGTTTTTT CASSHYAEIVGLFF
many TRBJ2-5 TRBV7-6 . TGTGCCAGCAGCCCCAGTTCTAGAGTGGAGACCCAGTACTTC CASSPSSRVETQYF
many TRBJ2-3 TRBV20-1 TRBD2 TGCAGTGCGGTCCCCCTTTTTACTAGCGGGATTAATACGCAGTATTTT CSAVPLFTSGINTQYF
many TRBJ2-5 TRBV5-1 . TGCGCCAGCAGCTTGGTGGCCAACCAAGAGACCCAGTACTTC CASSLVANQETQYF
many TRBJ1-5 TRBV3-1 TRBD1 TGTGCCAGCAGCCTTACGTCCGGGACAGTTAATCAGCCCCAGCATTTT CASSLTSGTVNQPQHF
many TRBJ2-7 TRBV5-1 TRBD2 TGCGCCAGCAGCTTGGGGAGTAGCGGGAGCGACGAGCAGTACTTC CASSLGSSGSDEQYF
many TRBJ2-2 TRBV6-5 . TGTGCCAGCAGTTACGGGGCGCCCGGGGAGCTGTTTTTT CASSYGAPGELFF
many TRBJ2-1 TRBV6-5 TRBD2 TGTGCCAGCAGCCCCCTAGCGGGAGCGTACGGTGAGCAGTTCTTC CASSPLAGAYGEQFF
many TRBJ2-1 TRBV24-1 . TGTGCCACCAGTGACCCCAACACAGGGTGGGGCGAGCAGTTCTTC CATSDPNTGWGEQFF
many TRBJ2-7 TRBV25-1 . TGTGCCAGCAGTAGTGTGGGGGCTGTTTGGGACGAGCAGTACTTC CASSSVGAVWDEQYF
. TRBJ2-3 TRBV5-1 TRBD2 TGCGCCAGCAGAACAAGAGCGGGGGACACTAGCACAGATACGCAGTATTTT CASRTRAGDTSTDTQYF
many TRBJ2-5 TRBV21-1 . TGTGCCAGCAGCAAAGTGCGCAGGTACCAAGAGACCCAGTACTTC CASSKVRRYQETQYF
. TRBJ2-7 TRBV20-1 TRBD1 TGCAGTGCCACAGGGGGCGCAGGGACTTATTCCTACGAGCAGTACTTC CSATGGAGTYSYEQYF
many TRBJ1-2 TRBV10-3 TRBD1 TGTGCCATCAGTGAGGACAGGGTGCGCGGCTACACCTTC CAISEDRVRGYTF
many TRBJ2-1 TRBV28 TRBD2 TGTGCCAGCAGGACTAGCGGGGGTAATGAGCAGTTCTTC CASRTSGGNEQFF
. TRBJ1-1 TRBV18 . TGTGCCAGCTCACCCGAGACAGGTTCGTACACTGAAGCTTTCTTT CASSPETGSYTEAFF
. TRBJ2-2 TRBV6-5 . TGTGCCAGCGCCTTCAGCAAAACCACCGGGGAGCTGTTTTTT CASAFSKTTGELFF
many TRBJ2-1 TRBV24-1 TRBD1 TGTGCCACCAGTGACCCCGGGACAGGGAGACACAATGAGCAGTTCTTC CATSDPGTGRHNEQFF